This T cell receptor beta chain was sequenced during a study of blood T cell repertoires in COVID-19. As for the study in general: Acute-phase and convalescent COVID-19 samples originated in the United States, Italy and Spain. Sample material is recorded as cDNA or gDNA derived from T cells, B-cell-depleted T cells, or PBMCs.

J gave up 0 bases and V 3 bases, and 16 bases lay outside the gene matches. This CDR3 is built from 18 residues. Germline values: CDR1 DFQATT, CDR2 SNEGSKA (reference sequence). In the source study's methods: How many nucleated cells were present was estimated from reference gene primer amplification. Assay: immunoSEQ multiplex PCR; the TCRdb copy retains only in-frame clones and omits some. The V and J calls and the clone size are those of that table, but D and trimming were determined from the DNA. The sample includes approximately 120,000 clones, about 84% of them seen just once. This TCR was recovered from a human donor in a cohort sampled during active COVID-19. The specimen was peripheral blood. The gene calls are TRBV20-1 and TRBJ2-7; TRBD2 matches 8 bases. The CDR3, as DNA: TGCAGTGCTAGTAAACTGGCTAGCGGGCCCGGGGGCTCCTACGAGCAGTACTTC. It translates to CSASKLASGPGGSYEQYF.